The 24 T cell receptor beta chains reported below all come from one sample, sequenced in a study of shared clonotypes between healthy human individuals. Profiled with immunoSEQ multiplex PCR; TCRdb holds only in-frame clones, not every one. Here the sample spans about 2.4 million clones, more than 80% being singletons. The sample consisted of naive CD4+ T cells sorted from blood. Subset defined: CD45RA+ positively selected. The origin of the receptors is a man between 18 and 29 years old in good health.

The chain joins TRBV11-2 to TRBJ2-3; 9 bases map to TRBD1. This CDR3 spans 15 amino acids. Germline loops: CDR1 SGHAT, CDR2 FQNNGV. The V and J ends lost 4 bases and 4 bases, in that order; junction bases with no gene match: 6. Here the CDR3 DNA reads TGTGCCAGCAGCTCAGGGACAGGGAAAGCAGATACGCAGTATTTT. Amino acid sequence: CASSSGTGKADTQYF.

The chain carries TRBV30 and TRBJ1-4, with a possible D match to TRBD1 (5 bases). The germline V and J ends were trimmed by 7 bases and 5 bases, with 8 bases remaining between them. Germline V gene sequence: CDR1 GTSNPN, CDR2 SVGIG (reference sequence). There are 11 residues in the CDR3. The CDR3 sequence: CALDTNEKLFF. In DNA, the CDR3 is TGTGCCTTGGACACCAATGAAAAACTGTTTTTT.

The V call is TRBV18, the J call TRBJ2-7; maybe TRBD1 (5 bases). The DNA end is a closer match to TRBJ2-1, so the J assignment may be wrong. Germline lookup yields CDR1 KGHSH and CDR2 LQKENI. This CDR3 region has 17 residues. The CDR3 loop is CASSPYPRVESSYEQFF. The DNA of the CDR3 is TGTGCCAGCTCACCATACCCCAGGGTGGAATCCTCTTACGAGCAGTTCTTC.

This clone was seen more than once but under ten times. This chain connects TRBV18 to TRBJ2-7, with D perhaps TRBD1 (6 bases). The CDR3 runs to 12 residues. Trimming pared 4 bases from V and 7 bases from J, leaving 11 bases between. CDR1 KGHSH and CDR2 LQKENI come from the germline V gene. The CDR3 bases are TGTGCCAGCTCACTACAGGGCCTTGAGCAGTACTTC. Its translation: CASSLQGLEQYF.

V gene TRBV7-9 combines with J gene TRBJ2-3; D is undetermined. CDR3 size: 15 residues. Germline values: CDR1 SEHNR, CDR2 FQNEAQ (reference sequence). V was trimmed by 5 bases and J by 2 bases, leaving 14 bases between them. This CDR3 reads CASSPPRLDTDTQYF. DNA for the CDR3: TGTGCCAGCAGCCCTCCCAGACTCGACACAGATACGCAGTATTTT.

The chain employs TRBV28 and TRBJ2-7, with 12 bases lining up with TRBD2. In germline, CDR1 is MDHEN, CDR2 SYDVKM. This CDR3 comprises 15 residues. Losses at the gene ends were 6 bases for V and 2 bases for J; bases not matched to a gene: 5. CDR3 protein: CASRPLAGGPYEQYF. Written as DNA, the CDR3 is TGTGCCAGCAGACCACTAGCGGGAGGACCCTACGAGCAGTACTTC. The complete variable domain, with remaining parts taken from reference TRBV28 and TRBJ2-7, reads DVKVTQSSRYLVKRTGEKVFLECVQDMDHENMFWYRQDPGLGLRLIYFSYDVKMKEKGDIPEGYSVSREKKERFSLILESASTNQTSMYLCASRPLAGGPYEQYFGPGTRLTVT.

Note on this clone: This same CDR3 is encoded by further DNA sequences in the sample. V gene TRBV6-5 combines with J gene TRBJ2-7; D is unresolved. This CDR3 comprises 12 residues. The ends were cut back, 4 bases at V and 2 bases at J, with 6 bases in the middle. Germline V lookup: CDR1 MNHEY, CDR2 SVGAGI. The CDR3 spells CASSSGAYEQYF. CDR3 nucleotide sequence: TGTGCCAGCAGTTCTGGGGCCTACGAGCAGTACTTC.

This clone was counted only a few times. This specimen includes other DNA sequences encoding the same CDR3. The chain is built from TRBV27 and TRBJ1-2; D is unresolved. The V and J ends lost 6 bases and 0 bases respectively, with 8 bases between them. Germline-derived CDR1 and CDR2 are MNHEY and SMNVEV (reference sequence). The CDR3 runs 13 residues. This chain's CDR3 is CASSLRANYGYTF. Written as DNA, the CDR3 is TGTGCCAGCAGCCTCAGAGCTAACTATGGCTACACCTTC.

This chain joins TRBV6-1 and TRBJ1-6, with 7 bases aligning to TRBD1. Trimming took 7 bases from V and 8 from J; bases not matched to a gene: 5. CDR1 is MNHNS, CDR2 SASEGT, per germline. The CDR3 has 13 residues. CDR3 sequence reads: CASTRDSYSPLHF. The CDR3 DNA sequence: TGTGCCAGCACCCGGGACAGTTATTCACCCCTCCACTTT.

The rearrangement joins TRBV19 to TRBJ2-4, with D possibly matching TRBD1 (7 bases). The V gene lost 2 bases and the J gene lost 1 base, with 18 bases spanning the gap. CDR1 and CDR2 from the germline V gene are LNHDA and SQIVND (reference sequence). The CDR3 consists of 18 residues. This CDR3 reads CASSITGVGGRAKNIQYF. CDR3 sequence (DNA): TGTGCCAGTAGTATAACAGGGGTGGGAGGTAGGGCCAAAAACATTCAGTACTTC.

As to this clone: Other DNA sequences from this sample encode an identical CDR3 as well. The chain has TRBV5-4 and TRBJ2-5; D gene uncertain. Germline CDR1 and CDR2: SGHNT and YYREEE (reference sequence). CDR3 length equals 14 residues. V lost 0 bases and J 1 base, leaving 7 bases between the germline ends. In DNA, the CDR3 is TGTGCCAGCAGCTTGGGACGGACCCAAGAGACCCAGTACTTC. Encoded protein: CASSLGRTQETQYF.

J is TRBJ1-4 and V is TRBV5-8; D gene uncertain. Trimming pared 4 bases from V and 3 bases from J, leaving 16 bases between. The germline CDR1 and CDR2 sequences are SGHTS and YDEGEE. The CDR3 runs 16 residues. The CDR3 DNA reads as TGTGCCAGCAGCCGGGGTTCGACGCAGGCTAATGAAAAACTGTTTTTT. Translating it yields CASSRGSTQANEKLFF.

J is TRBJ2-7 and V is TRBV29-1, with 9 bases identical to TRBD1. CDR1 SQVTM and CDR2 ANQGSEA come from the germline V gene. The CDR3 runs 14 residues. V was clipped by 4 bases and J by 6 bases; unmatched bases: 10. CDR3 residues: CSVAGTGKGGEQYF. The CDR3 coding sequence is TGCAGCGTTGCCGGGACAGGGAAAGGGGGCGAGCAGTACTTC.

The chain couples TRBV19 to TRBJ1-4; D perhaps matches TRBD1 (6 bases). V was shortened by 5 bases and J by 8 bases, with 21 bases between the two germline ends. Germline CDR1 is LNHDA and CDR2 is SQIVND (reference sequence). There are 16 residues in the CDR3. CDR3 DNA sequence: TGTGCCAGTAGTGCCCTCGGAGGGGGGGCGCAGGAAAAACTGTTTTTT. It codes for CASSALGGGAQEKLFF.

The chain recombines TRBV30 with TRBJ1-5; D is undetermined. The CDR3 has 15 amino acids. The germline V and J ends were trimmed by 1 base and 3 bases, with 13 bases remaining between them. The germline V gene has CDR1 GTSNPN and CDR2 SVGIG (reference sequence). CDR3 in amino acids: CAWSDPGRINQPQHF. CDR3 DNA sequence: TGTGCCTGGAGTGACCCTGGACGGATCAATCAGCCCCAGCATTTT.

The chain employs TRBV29-1 and TRBJ1-1; TRBD1 aligns across 8 bases. The V segment lost 4 bases and the J segment 0 bases; nucleotides outside the gene matches: 7. Germline loops: CDR1 SQVTM, CDR2 ANQGSEA. This CDR3 is 15 amino acids long. CDR3 sequence (DNA): TGCAGCGTTGCCGCAGGGGGCGGCCTGAACACTGAAGCTTTCTTT. This encodes CSVAAGGGLNTEAFF.

The rearrangement joins TRBV4-3 to TRBJ1-6; no clear D gene. The germline V and J ends were trimmed by 0 bases and 7 bases, with 16 bases remaining between them. CDR1 is LGHNA, CDR2 YSLEER, per germline. This CDR3 contains 17 residues. DNA for the CDR3: TGCGCCAGCAGCCAAGATATGCCATCTGGACCGAATTCACCCCTCCACTTT. It codes for CASSQDMPSGPNSPLHF.

Only one count was recorded for this clone. This CDR3 is CASIQGANTGELFF. CDR3 DNA sequence: TGTGCCAGCATACAGGGGGCCAACACCGGGGAGCTGTTTTTT. The rearrangement joins TRBV7-9 to TRBJ2-2; 9 bases are shared with TRBD1. CDR1 SEHNR and CDR2 FQNEAQ come from the germline V gene (reference sequence). The CDR3 has 14 amino acids. V lost 7 bases and J lost 2; bases outside the gene matches: 2.

The chain is built from TRBV11-2 and TRBJ1-1, with D uncertain. This CDR3 has 12 amino acids. V was shortened by 5 bases and J by 5 bases, with 9 bases between the two germline ends. In germline, CDR1 is SGHAT, CDR2 FQNNGV. CDR3 sequence reads: CASSRSGTEAFF. In DNA form, the CDR3 reads TGTGCCAGCAGCCGCTCGGGGACTGAAGCTTTCTTT.

On this clone itself: Within the sample, other DNA sequences also encode this same CDR3. The chain uses TRBV5-5 and TRBJ1-5; perhaps TRBD1 as D (5 bases). The CDR3 runs to 16 residues. V lost 0 bases to trimming and J lost 0 bases, with 10 bases between them. Germline CDR1 SGHKS, CDR2 YYEKEE (reference sequence). The CDR3 DNA sequence: TGTGCCAGCAGCTTGGAGCCAGGGACTAGCAATCAGCCCCAGCATTTT. This translates into CASSLEPGTSNQPQHF.

V and J are TRBV7-2 and TRBJ2-2; 7 bases are a match to TRBD1. This CDR3 is 15 amino acids long. The junction had 5 bases not matched to a gene; V was cut back by 1 base and J by 6 bases. Germline CDR1 SGHTA, CDR2 FQGNSA. The CDR3 DNA reads TGTGCCAGCAGCTTAGGACAGGGAGTGGCCGGGGAGCTGTTTTTT. Translated, it gives CASSLGQGVAGELFF.

As to this clone: Other DNA variants within this sample encode the same CDR3. This rearrangement joins TRBV5-1 to TRBJ1-1, with D hard to call. Germline CDR1 reads SGHRS; CDR2 reads YFSETQ. V shed 3 bases and J shed 2 bases, with 8 bases lying between them. This CDR3 contains 13 residues. Written as DNA, the CDR3 is TGCGCCAGCAGCTCCCGGGAAAACACTGAAGCTTTCTTT. It codes for CASSSRENTEAFF.

This clone has just one count. The V and J genes are TRBV6-1 and TRBJ1-1, with TRBD1 matching 8 bases. The CDR3 loop spans 14 amino acids. V lost 4 bases to trimming and J lost 7 bases; unmatched junction nucleotides: 8. Germline V gene data show CDR1 as MNHNS and CDR2 as SASEGT. The CDR3 DNA reads as TGTGCCAGCAGTGTGGCAGGGGGCTTGGTTGAAGCTTTCTTT. This gives the protein CASSVAGGLVEAFF.

This chain uses TRBV7-9 with TRBJ1-4; possibly TRBD1 for D (5 bases). Trimming removed 6 bases from V and 4 bases from J, with 15 bases in between. The CDR3 is made up of 15 amino acids. The V gene's germline CDR1 is SEHNR and CDR2 FQNEAQ (reference sequence). As DNA, the CDR3 is TGTGCCAGCAGTCAAGGGCGTCAGGGTAATGAAAAACTGTTTTTT. Translated, it gives CASSQGRQGNEKLFF. The variable domain in full, with the rest retrieved from reference TRBV7-9 and TRBJ1-4, is DTGVSQNPRHKITKRGQNVTFRCDPISEHNRLYWYRQTLGQGPEFLTYFQNEAQLEKSRLLSDRFSAERPKGSFSTLEIQRTEQGDSAMYLCASSQGRQGNEKLFFGSGTQLSVL.